This paragraph reports one TCR beta chain. Its antigen is still unknown. The input lacks base qualities; no much larger clone sits a single base away. There are 14 amino acids in the CDR3, from cysteine to phenylalanine inclusive. Of the read, only the CDR3 DNA is kept; its 42 bases are in frame from base 1. Looking up the germline V gene yields CDR1 MRHNA and CDR2 SNTAGT. V and J are truncated by 3 bases and 7 bases respectively, leaving an intervening sequence of 15 bases. This sample is drawn from a study of glioma-infiltrating T cells after dendritic cell vaccination (dated by TCRdb to the mid-2010s). Concerning the study at large: The cohort included roughly 15 glioblastoma patients drawn from Phase I and II dendritic cell vaccination trials, of whom 9 were newly diagnosed and 6 had recurrent disease. Between the early 2000s and the early 2010s, the patients were given dendritic cell vaccination pulsed with autologous tumor lysate. The vaccine consisted of monocyte-derived dendritic cells cultured approximately seven days with IL-4 and GM-CSF, then pulsed overnight with autologous tumor lysate. Patients received three intradermal dendritic cell vaccine injections at biweekly intervals in the arm below the axilla. Tumor-infiltrating lymphocyte content was quantified and tumor and blood repertoires were compared in dendritic cell-vaccinated glioblastoma patients by deep sequencing of TCR beta CDR3 regions. TCR sequencing metrics, including TIL content and tumor-blood repertoire overlap, were correlated with survival after dendritic cell vaccination. Here is what the overall study found, with its caveats: Higher estimated pretreatment TIL content predicted longer time to progression and overall survival after dendritic cell vaccination. The response model built on TCR overlap across three groups was characterized as speculative, with prospective validation still needed. TCR clonality showed no direct relationship with survival, which suggests that a diverse polyclonal response may matter. The cohort was small and heterogeneous, only a few patients had full blood and tumor sets, and even fewer had initial-recurrent tumor pairs.

Selection of patients required sufficient residual fresh-frozen tumor tissue and over two years of available survival data. An isocitrate dehydrogenase mutation was not carried by any of the glioblastoma patients, although molecular status was otherwise variable. PBMC were collected before vaccination, two weeks after the third vaccination, and at tumor progression when it occurred. The Qiagen DNeasy Blood extraction Kit was used for extraction of genomic DNA. The immunoSEQ assay amplified TCRB CDR3 regions from approximately 2 micrograms of genomic DNA, or from all available DNA when less than that amount was available. For multiplex PCR, 60 forward primers for TCR V beta segments and 13 reverse primers for J beta segments were used. To estimate the number of reads per starting template, synthetic control templates were added to each sample at limiting dilution. The Illumina HiSeq System generated 87 bp sequencing reads. As for how the authors treated the data: PCR and sequencing errors were removed by a nearest neighbor algorithm that merged closely related sequences. TCR overlap was defined as the percentage of unique tumor TCR beta sequences that were also found in the peripheral blood of the same patient. TCRdb took this table from immuneACCESS and kept in-frame rearrangements with V and J called. Such tables lack part of the clones; where checked against another copy, unresolved V genes explain under half of the gap, and the rest is unexplained. The V and J calls and clone size were taken over from that table, and D and trimming were inferred from the DNA. This sample is represented by about 92,000 clones; 85% to 90% of them were singletons. In total, the top ten clones hold around a sixth of the sample.

The sample was blood, taken before dendritic cell vaccination. This sequence uses TRBV6-4 and TRBJ1-1; the D gene remains uncertain. This sequence was found in a human donor with glioblastoma. CDR3 reads: CASSDATHKHEAFF. The nucleotides are TGTGCCAGCAGTGATGCAACACATAAACATGAAGCTTTCTTT.